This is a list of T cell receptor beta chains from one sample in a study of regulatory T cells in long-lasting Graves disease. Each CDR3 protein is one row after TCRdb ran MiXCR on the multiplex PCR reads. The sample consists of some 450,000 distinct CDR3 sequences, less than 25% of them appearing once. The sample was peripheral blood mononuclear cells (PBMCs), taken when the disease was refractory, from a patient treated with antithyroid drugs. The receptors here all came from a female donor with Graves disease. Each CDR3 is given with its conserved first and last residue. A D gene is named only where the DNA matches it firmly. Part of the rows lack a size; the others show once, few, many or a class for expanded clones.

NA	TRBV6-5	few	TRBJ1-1	TGTGCCAGCAGTTCCCCCCCCCGGGGGGCGAGCACTGAAGCTTTCTTT	CASSSPPRGASTEAFF
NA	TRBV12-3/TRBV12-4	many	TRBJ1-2	TGTGCCAGCAGCACGGGACCTAACTATGGCTACACCTTC	CASSTGPNYGYTF
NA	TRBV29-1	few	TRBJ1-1	TGCAGCGTTCGGGACGGCCGAACTGAAGCTTTCTTT	CSVRDGRTEAFF
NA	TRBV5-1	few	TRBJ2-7	TGCGCCAGCAGCTTGTGGCAGGGGACCTACGAGCAGTACTTC	CASSLWQGTYEQYF
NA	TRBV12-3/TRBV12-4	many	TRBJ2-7	TGTGCCAGCAGTTTATCCGGGCTCACCTACGAGCAGTACTTC	CASSLSGLTYEQYF
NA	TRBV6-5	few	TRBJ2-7	TGTGCCAGCAGTTACTCTTCCAGCCAACGCGAGCAGTACTTC	CASSYSSSQREQYF
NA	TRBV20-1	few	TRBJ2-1	TGCAGTGCTAGTGACTTGGTCCTTCCCTACAATGAGCAGTTCTTC	CSASDLVLPYNEQFF
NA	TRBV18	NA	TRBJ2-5	TGTGCCAGCTCAGCCGCCGTTAGGGAGCTGGAGACCCAGTACTTC	CASSAAVRELETQYF
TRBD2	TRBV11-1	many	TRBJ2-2	TGTGCCAGCAGCCTCTCTAGCGGGAGTTCCGGGGAGCTGTTTTTT	CASSLSSGSSGELFF
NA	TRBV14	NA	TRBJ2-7	TGTGCCAGCAGCCAAGTTGCCGGGACGGGCTCCTACGAGCAGTACTTC	CASSQVAGTGSYEQYF
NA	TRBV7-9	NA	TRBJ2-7	TGTGCCAGCAGCTCCTCGGGACTTTTTTACGAGCAGTACTTC	CASSSSGLFYEQYF
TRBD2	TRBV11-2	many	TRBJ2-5	TGTGCCAGCAGCAGCACCGGGGGGACTGGGACCCAGTACTTC	CASSSTGGTGTQYF
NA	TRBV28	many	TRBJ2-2	TGTGCCAGCAGCTTAAGGGTCGGGGAGCTGTTTTTT	CASSLRVGELFF
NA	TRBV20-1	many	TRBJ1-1	TGCAGTGCTAGAGATCTGGGGACATCTGAAGCTTTCTTT	CSARDLGTSEAFF
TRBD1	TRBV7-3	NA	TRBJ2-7	TGTGCCAGCAGTTGGGACAGAGCCTACGAGCAGTACTTC	CASSWDRAYEQYF
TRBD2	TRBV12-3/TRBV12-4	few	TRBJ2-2	TGTGCCAGCAGTCCGCGGCTAGCGGGATTAATTTCGAACACCGGGGAGCTGTTTTTT	CASSPRLAGLISNTGELFF
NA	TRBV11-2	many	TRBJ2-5	TGTGCCAGCAGCCCGAACTATCAAGAGACCCAGTACTTC	CASSPNYQETQYF
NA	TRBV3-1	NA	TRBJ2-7	TGTGCCAGCAGCCAATCGACTATAATCTCCTACGAGCAGTACTTC	CASSQSTIISYEQYF
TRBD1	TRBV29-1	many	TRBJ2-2	TGCAGCGGCTCCCCCGGGACAGGGGATCACGGGGAGCTGTTTTTT	CSGSPGTGDHGELFF
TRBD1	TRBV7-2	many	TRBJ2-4	TGCGCCAGCAGCCCTAACAGGGGTACCAAAAACATTCAGTACTTC	CASSPNRGTKNIQYF
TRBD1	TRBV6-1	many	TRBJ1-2	TGTGCCAGCAAAAACCCAGGGACAGGAGACTATGGCTACACCTTC	CASKNPGTGDYGYTF
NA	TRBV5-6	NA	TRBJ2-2	TGTGCCAGCAGTTTGCGGGAACTACACGGCGGGGAGCTGTTTTTT	CASSLRELHGGELFF
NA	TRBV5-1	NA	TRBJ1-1	TGCGCCAGCAGCTCGGAGGTGTCGGTTGAAGCTTTCTTT	CASSSEVSVEAFF
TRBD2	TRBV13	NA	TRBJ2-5	TGTGCCGGCAGCCCCGGACTAGCGGTCCAAGAGACCCAGTACTTC	CAGSPGLAVQETQYF
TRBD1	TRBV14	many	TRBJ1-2	TGTGCCAGCAGCAGGGACAGGGTCGACGGCTACACCTTC	CASSRDRVDGYTF
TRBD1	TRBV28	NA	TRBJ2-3	TGTGCCAGCAGCTCTCGGGACAGGGGATTCACAGATACGCAGTATTTT	CASSSRDRGFTDTQYF
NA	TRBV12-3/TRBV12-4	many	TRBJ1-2	TGTGCCAGCAGTTTAACTGCTGAAGCTAACTATGGCTACACCTTC	CASSLTAEANYGYTF
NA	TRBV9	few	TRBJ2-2	TGTGCCAGCAGCGTAGCTAGAGCCAGTCGCGCCACCGGGGAGCTGTTTTTT	CASSVARASRATGELFF
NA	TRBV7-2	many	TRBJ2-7	TGTGCCAGCAGCTTAGAACCTCTGTACGAGCAGTACTTC	CASSLEPLYEQYF
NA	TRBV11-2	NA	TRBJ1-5	TGTGCCAGCAGCTTAGTGGTAAAAGTTTTAACAAATCAGCCCCAGCATTTT	CASSLVVKVLTNQPQHF
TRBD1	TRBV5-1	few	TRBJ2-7	TGCGCCAGCAGCTTACAGACCGGGACAGGGTACTACGAGCAGTACTTC	CASSLQTGTGYYEQYF
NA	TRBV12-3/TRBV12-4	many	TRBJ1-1	TGTGCCAGCAGCCCCGGACAGAGGAGGATGAACACTGAAGCTTTCTTT	CASSPGQRRMNTEAFF
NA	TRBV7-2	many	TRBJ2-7	TGTGCCAGCAGCTCGCGACTTTCCACTCTCTACGAGCAGTACTTC	CASSSRLSTLYEQYF
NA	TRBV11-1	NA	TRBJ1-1	TGTGCCAGCAGCTCTTCGTCCAGGGGAACTGGGAGCACTGAAGCTTTCTTT	CASSSSSRGTGSTEAFF
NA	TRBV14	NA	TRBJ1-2	TGTGCCAGCAGCCAAGACGACAGGTGGTGGGGCTACACCTTC	CASSQDDRWWGYTF
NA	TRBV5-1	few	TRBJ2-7	TGCGCCAGCAGCTTGGAGCCATTACTACGGAGCTCCTACGAGCAGTACTTC	CASSLEPLLRSSYEQYF
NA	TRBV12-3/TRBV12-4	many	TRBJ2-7	TGTGCCAACCCCGGGATGGGGTCACCCTCCTACGAGCAGTACTTC	CANPGMGSPSYEQYF
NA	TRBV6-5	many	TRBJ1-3	TGTGCCAGCAGTTACCAAGCGATGATCGGAAACACCATATATTTT	CASSYQAMIGNTIYF
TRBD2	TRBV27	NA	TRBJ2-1	TGTGCCAGCAGCAGACTAGCGGGATCATATCATGAGCAGTTCTTC	CASSRLAGSYHEQFF
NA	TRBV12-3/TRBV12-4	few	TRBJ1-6	TGTGCCAGCAGTCGCTATAATTCACCCCTCCACTTT	CASSRYNSPLHF
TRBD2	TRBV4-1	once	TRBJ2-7	TGCGCCAGCAGCCAAGGACTAGCGGGAGGGCCGTTCGAGCAGTACTTC	CASSQGLAGGPFEQYF
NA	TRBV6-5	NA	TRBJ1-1	TGTGCCAGCAGTTACGGTGAGGGAGGCCGGACTGAAGCTTTCTTT	CASSYGEGGRTEAFF
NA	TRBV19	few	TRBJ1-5	TGTGCCAGTAGTTCCCCGGGACGGGCAAGCAATCAGCCCCAGCATTTT	CASSSPGRASNQPQHF
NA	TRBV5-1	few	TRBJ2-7	TGCGCCAGCAGGGATTCTGAGGGGAGGATCCATTGTCGGGAGCAGTACTTC	CASRDSEGRIHCREQYF
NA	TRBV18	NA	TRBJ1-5	TGTGCCAGCTCACCAGTATCCCTTAGCAATCAGCCCCAGCATTTT	CASSPVSLSNQPQHF
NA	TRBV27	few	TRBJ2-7	TGTGCCAGCTCTGACTACCCGGGTCCCTACTACGAGCAGTACTTC	CASSDYPGPYYEQYF
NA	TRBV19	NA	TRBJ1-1	TGTGCCAGTAGTATTCGTGATAGGTCGGTGAACACTGAAGCTTTCTTT	CASSIRDRSVNTEAFF
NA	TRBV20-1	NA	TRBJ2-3	TGCAGTGCTAGGCAGACAGATACGCAGTATTTT	CSARQTDTQYF
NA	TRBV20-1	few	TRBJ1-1	TGCAGTGCTAGAGATCACAGGGTGAACACTGAAGCTTTCTTT	CSARDHRVNTEAFF
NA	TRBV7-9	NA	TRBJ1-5	TGTGCCAGCAGCCAACGGTTGAATCAGCCCCAGCATTTT	CASSQRLNQPQHF
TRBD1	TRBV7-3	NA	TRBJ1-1	TGTGCCAGCAGCTTCACAAGCCGAGACAGGGTCGAGTCTGAAGCTTTCTTT	CASSFTSRDRVESEAFF
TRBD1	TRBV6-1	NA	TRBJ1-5	TGTGCAGTAAAACAGGGGAACGGCAATCAGCCCCAGCATTTT	CAVKQGNGNQPQHF
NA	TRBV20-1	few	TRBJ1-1	TGCAGTGCTAGGGAGGGAGTCTGGGTCCTGGGGAACACTGAAGCTTTCTTT	CSAREGVWVLGNTEAFF
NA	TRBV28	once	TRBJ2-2	TGTGCCACCCACAGGCGTGCCGGGGAGCTGTTTTTT	CATHRRAGELFF
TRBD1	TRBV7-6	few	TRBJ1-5	TGTGCCAGCAGCCCCGCGACAGGGCAGCCCCAGCATTTT	CASSPATGQPQHF
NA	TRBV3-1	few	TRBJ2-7	TGTGCCAGCAGCCGGAAGGGCGGGGTAAGCGAGCAGTACTTC	CASSRKGGVSEQYF
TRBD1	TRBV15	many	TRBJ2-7	TGTGCCACCAGCAGAGGAAGGGACAGAGGCTACGAGCAGTACTTC	CATSRGRDRGYEQYF